This TCR beta chain came from a study of somatic mutations in cytotoxic T cells in rheumatoid arthritis. Profiling relied on immunoSEQ multiplex PCR, and the TCRdb table lists in-frame clones only, not all of them. The sample has approximately 20,000 clones, roughly four fifths seen once. The CDR3 runs 15 residues. Germline V gene sequence: CDR1 SGDLS, CDR2 YYNGEE. The J segment lost 2 bases and the V segment lost 0 bases, leaving 3 bases of the junction unmatched. The specimen was CD8+ T cells sorted from blood. The V gene is TRBV9, the J gene TRBJ2-7, with TRBD2 matching over 9 bases. The TCR sequence derives from a man aged 18 to 29 with rheumatoid arthritis. CDR3 nucleotides: TGTGCCAGCAGCGTAGGGCCTAGCGGGGCCTACGAGCAGTACTTC. Its translation: CASSVGPSGAYEQYF. The whole variable domain, remainder taken from reference TRBV9 and TRBJ2-7, is DSGVTQTPKHLITATGQRVTLRCSPRSGDLSVYWYQQSLDQGLQFLIQYYNGEERAKGNILERFSAQQFPDLHSELNLSSLELGDSALYFCASSVGPSGAYEQYFGPGTRLTVT.